This TCR beta chain was found in a study of CXCR3-negative and CXCR3-positive naive CD8 T cells. Notes on the study in general: CXCR3-negative naive cells had less hydrophobic TRB CDR3s than did CXCR3-positive naive cells. Memory, not naive, CXCR3-negative and CXCR3-positive cells differed in TRBV-TRBJ usage. Similar levels of surface CD5 were seen between naive subsets; TCR strength was inferred from TRB CDR3 properties.

The CDR3 extends over 18 amino acids. The germline gives CDR1 SGHDN, CDR2 FVKESK. The TRB cDNA libraries were prepared by 5' RACE with UMI labels. Reanalyzing the 5' RACE reads, TCRdb keeps one entry per CDR3 protein, without DNA. The sample totals 45,000 to 60,000 distinct CDR3 sequences; its top ten clones hold more than 0.35%. A word on this clonotype: Its antigen is still unknown.

This receptor was taken from a human donor in good health. Some clones in this sample may be carry-over from other donors' samples. Sequenced material: naive CXCR3- CD8+ T cells from blood. This sample's subset: CD45RO-CCR7+CD27+CD95- naive CD8+ T cells lacking CXCR3 (TNR3-). The V and J genes are TRBV14 and TRBJ2-1; lacking DNA, the TRBD2 call made by TCRdb goes unchecked. The CDR3 sequence: CASSENGLAEASYNEQFF.